This T cell receptor beta chain derives from a study of cytomegalovirus exposure and HLA in healthy donors. The study, taken as a whole, reports: Within the data, a cluster of highly shared sequence variants was likely a sequencing artifact.

Comments on this clone: Its antigen is currently unknown.

V trimming: 3 bases; J trimming: 2 bases; junction bases outside the gene matches: 3. This CDR3 is built from 14 residues. Germline CDR1 reads SGHRS; CDR2 reads YFSETQ. A multiplex PCR was run with 60 Vbeta primers and 13 Jbeta primers. Some clones are missing from TCRdb's copy, which holds only in-frame ones; the method was immunoSEQ multiplex PCR. Among some 120,000 clones listed, 70% to 80% were seen once. The sequence was obtained from a woman between 18 and 30 years old in good health and CMV-seronegative. The chain uses TRBV5-1 and TRBJ2-7; 9 bases are shared with TRBD1. Sequenced: PBMCs. The CDR3 loop reads CASSSTGGAYEQYF. CDR3 nucleotides: TGCGCCAGCAGCTCGACAGGGGGGGCCTACGAGCAGTACTTC.